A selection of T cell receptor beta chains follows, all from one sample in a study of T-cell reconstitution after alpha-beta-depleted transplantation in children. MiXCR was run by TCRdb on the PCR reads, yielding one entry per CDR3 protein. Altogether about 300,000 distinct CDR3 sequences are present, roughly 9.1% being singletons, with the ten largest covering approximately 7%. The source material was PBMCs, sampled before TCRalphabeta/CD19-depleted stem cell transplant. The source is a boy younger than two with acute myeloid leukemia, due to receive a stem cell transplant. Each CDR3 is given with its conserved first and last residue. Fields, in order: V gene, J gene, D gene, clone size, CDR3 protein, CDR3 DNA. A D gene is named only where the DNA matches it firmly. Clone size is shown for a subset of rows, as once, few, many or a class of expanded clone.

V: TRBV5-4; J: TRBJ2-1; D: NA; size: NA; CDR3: CASMGQGQGYNEQFF; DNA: TGTGCCAGCATGGGTCAGGGGCAAGGGTACAATGAGCAGTTCTTC
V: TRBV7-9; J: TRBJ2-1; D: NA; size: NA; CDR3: CASTTLSSYNEQFF; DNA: TGTGCCAGCACCACTCTTAGCTCCTACAATGAGCAGTTCTTC
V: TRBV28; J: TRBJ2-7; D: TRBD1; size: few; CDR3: CASSPSGTGGFEQYF; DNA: TGTGCCAGCAGTCCCTCCGGGACAGGGGGCTTCGAGCAGTACTTC
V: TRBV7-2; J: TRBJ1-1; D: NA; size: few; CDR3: CASSPGFDTNTEAFF; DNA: TGTGCCAGCAGCCCCGGATTCGACACTAACACTGAAGCTTTCTTT
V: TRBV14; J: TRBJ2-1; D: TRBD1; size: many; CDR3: CASSQAGQGAYNEQFF; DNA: TGTGCCAGCAGCCAAGCGGGACAGGGGGCCTACAATGAGCAGTTCTTC
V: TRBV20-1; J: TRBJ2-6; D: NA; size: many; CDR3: CSAREIQGSGANVLTF; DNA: TGCAGTGCTAGAGAAATACAGGGTTCTGGGGCCAACGTCCTGACTTTC
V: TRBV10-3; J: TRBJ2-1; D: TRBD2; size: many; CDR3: CAISEPFTSGGENEQFF; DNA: TGTGCCATCAGTGAGCCCTTTACTAGCGGGGGAGAGAATGAGCAGTTCTTC
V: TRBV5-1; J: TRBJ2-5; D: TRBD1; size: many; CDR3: CASSIGTVQETQYF; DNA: TGCGCCAGCAGCATTGGGACAGTCCAAGAGACCCAGTACTTC
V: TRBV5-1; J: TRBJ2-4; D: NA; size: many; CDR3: CASSLGQDGKNIQYF; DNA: TGCGCCAGCAGCTTGGGACAGGATGGCAAAAACATTCAGTACTTC
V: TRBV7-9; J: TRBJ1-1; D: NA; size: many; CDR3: CASTFGTPNTEAFF; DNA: TGTGCCAGCACCTTCGGGACTCCGAACACTGAAGCTTTCTTT
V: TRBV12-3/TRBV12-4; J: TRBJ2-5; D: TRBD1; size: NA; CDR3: CASSRQGSETQYF; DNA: TGTGCCAGCAGTCGACAGGGATCGGAGACCCAGTACTTC
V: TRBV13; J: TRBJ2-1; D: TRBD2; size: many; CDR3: CASSLARLADNEQFF; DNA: TGTGCCAGCAGCTTAGCAAGGCTAGCGGACAATGAGCAGTTCTTC
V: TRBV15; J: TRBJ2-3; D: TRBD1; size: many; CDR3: CATSRDYRGGDTQYF; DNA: TGTGCCACCAGCAGAGATTACAGGGGTGGAGATACGCAGTATTTT
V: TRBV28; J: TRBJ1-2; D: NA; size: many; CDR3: CASTQNGRDGYTF; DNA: TGTGCCAGCACCCAAAATGGCAGGGACGGCTACACCTTC
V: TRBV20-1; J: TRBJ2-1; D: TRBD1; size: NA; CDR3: CSARATSGQGKEQFF; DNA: TGCAGTGCTAGAGCTACCTCGGGACAGGGTAAGGAGCAGTTCTTC
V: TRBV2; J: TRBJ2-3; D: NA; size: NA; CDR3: CASRDLASAQYF; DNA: TGTGCCAGCAGGGATCTAGCTTCCGCGCAGTATTTT
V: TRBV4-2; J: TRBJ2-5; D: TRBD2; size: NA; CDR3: CASSQEGLVVEETQYF; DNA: TGTGCCAGCAGCCAAGAGGGACTAGTCGTGGAGGAGACCCAGTACTTC
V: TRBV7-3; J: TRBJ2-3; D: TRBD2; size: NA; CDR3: CASSLTSGATDTQYF; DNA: TGTGCCAGCAGCTTAACTAGCGGGGCCACAGATACGCAGTATTTT
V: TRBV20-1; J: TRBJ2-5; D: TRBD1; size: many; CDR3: CSAMKGTGGMETQYF; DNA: TGCAGTGCTATGAAAGGGACAGGGGGCATGGAGACCCAGTACTTC
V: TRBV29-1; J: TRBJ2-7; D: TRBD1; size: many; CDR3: CSVEAPVGGQGYEQYF; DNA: TGCAGCGTTGAAGCCCCTGTAGGGGGACAGGGCTACGAGCAGTACTTC
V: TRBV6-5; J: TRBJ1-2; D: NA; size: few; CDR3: CSSSYREDYGYTF; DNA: TGTTCCAGCAGTTACAGGGAGGACTATGGCTACACCTTC
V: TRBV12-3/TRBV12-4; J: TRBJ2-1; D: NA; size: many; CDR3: CASSGTEQFF; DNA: TGTGCCAGCAGTGGCACGGAGCAGTTCTTC
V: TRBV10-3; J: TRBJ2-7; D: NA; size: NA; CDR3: CAISTPGEAIYEQYF; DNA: TGTGCCATCAGTACTCCTGGGGAGGCAATCTACGAGCAGTACTTC
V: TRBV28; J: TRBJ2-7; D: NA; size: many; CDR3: CASSLRLTYEQYF; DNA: TGTGCCAGCAGTTTAAGACTGACCTACGAGCAGTACTTC
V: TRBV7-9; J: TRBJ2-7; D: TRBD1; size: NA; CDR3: CASSRTWTGDDEQYF; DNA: TGTGCCAGCAGCCGGACTTGGACAGGGGATGACGAGCAGTACTTC
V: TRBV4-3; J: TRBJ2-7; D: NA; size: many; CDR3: CASSQEGTYEQYF; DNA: TGCGCCAGCAGCCAAGAAGGGACCTACGAGCAGTACTTC
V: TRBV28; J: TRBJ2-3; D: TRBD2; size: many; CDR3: CASSSRLAGVTDTQYF; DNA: TGTGCCAGCAGTTCCCGACTAGCGGGAGTGACAGATACGCAGTATTTT
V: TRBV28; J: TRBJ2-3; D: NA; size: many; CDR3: CASSLSHQDPDTQYF; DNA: TGTGCCAGCAGTTTAAGCCACCAGGACCCAGATACGCAGTATTTT
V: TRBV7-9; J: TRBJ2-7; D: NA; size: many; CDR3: CASSLLLAPTYEQYF; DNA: TGTGCCAGCAGCTTATTACTAGCTCCCACCTACGAGCAGTACTTC
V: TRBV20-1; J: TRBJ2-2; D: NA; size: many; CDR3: CSARPRPQTGELFF; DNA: TGCAGTGCTAGGCCGAGACCACAAACCGGGGAGCTGTTTTTT
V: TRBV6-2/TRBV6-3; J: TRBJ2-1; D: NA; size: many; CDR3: CASSYLVAASSLRRNEQFF; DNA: TGTGCCAGCAGTTACCTCGTGGCGGCTAGCTCCCTACGGAGAAATGAGCAGTTCTTC
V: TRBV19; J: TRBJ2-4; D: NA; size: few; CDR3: CASSIWITKNIQYF; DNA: TGTGCCAGTAGTATCTGGATCACCAAAAACATTCAGTACTTC
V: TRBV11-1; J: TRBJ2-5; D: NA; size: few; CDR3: CASSWAASVETQYF; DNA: TGTGCCAGCAGCTGGGCGGCTAGCGTAGAGACCCAGTACTTC
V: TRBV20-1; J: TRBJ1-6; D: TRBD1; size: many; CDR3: CSASLAGTGNSPLHF; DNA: TGCAGTGCTAGTCTGGCAGGGACAGGAAATTCACCCCTCCACTTT
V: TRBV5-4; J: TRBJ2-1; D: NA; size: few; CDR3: CASSLIQGPNEQFF; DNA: TGTGCCAGCAGCTTAATCCAGGGCCCCAATGAGCAGTTCTTC
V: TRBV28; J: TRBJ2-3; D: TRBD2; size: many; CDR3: CASSSSVRGDTDTQYF; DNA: TGTGCCAGCAGTTCCTCGGTGCGGGGGGACACAGATACGCAGTATTTT
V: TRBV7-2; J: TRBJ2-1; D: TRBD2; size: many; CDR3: CASSFSGRRNEQFF; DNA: TGTGCCAGCAGCTTTAGCGGGAGGAGGAATGAGCAGTTCTTC
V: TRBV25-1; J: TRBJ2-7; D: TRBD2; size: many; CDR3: CASSELIAGGPEQYF; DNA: TGTGCCAGCAGTGAATTAATAGCGGGGGGGCCCGAGCAGTACTTC
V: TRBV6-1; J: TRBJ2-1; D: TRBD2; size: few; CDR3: CASSATGTSRPDEQFF; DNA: TGTGCCAGCAGTGCGACCGGGACTAGCCGTCCTGATGAGCAGTTCTTC
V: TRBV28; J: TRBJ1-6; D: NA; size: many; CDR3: CASSYTLGSPLHF; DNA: TGTGCCAGCAGTTACACCTTGGGTTCACCCCTCCACTTT
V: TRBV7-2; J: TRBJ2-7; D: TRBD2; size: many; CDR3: CASSFLAGDHEQYF; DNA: TGTGCCAGCAGCTTTTTAGCGGGGGATCACGAGCAGTACTTC
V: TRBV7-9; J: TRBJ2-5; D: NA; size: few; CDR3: CASSSPGVETQYF; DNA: TGTGCCAGCAGCTCCCCAGGGGTAGAGACCCAGTACTTC
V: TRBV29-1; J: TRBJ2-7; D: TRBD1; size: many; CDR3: CSFWDSSYEQYF; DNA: TGCAGCTTTTGGGACAGCTCCTACGAGCAGTACTTC
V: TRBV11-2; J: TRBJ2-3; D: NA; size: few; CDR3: CASSLNHPLEPQYF; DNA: TGTGCCAGCAGCTTAAACCACCCCCTGGAGCCGCAGTATTTT
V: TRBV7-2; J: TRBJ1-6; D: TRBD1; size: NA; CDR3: CASSPQTGRSSPLHF; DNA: TGTGCCAGCAGCCCCCAGACAGGGCGCTCTTCACCCCTCCACTTT
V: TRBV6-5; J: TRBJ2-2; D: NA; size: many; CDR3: CASSYVGALGAGELFF; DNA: TGTGCCAGCAGTTACGTGGGGGCGCTGGGGGCCGGGGAGCTGTTTTTT
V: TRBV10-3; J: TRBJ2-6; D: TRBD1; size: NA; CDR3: CAISDRGCSGANVLTF; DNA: TGTGCCATCAGTGACAGGGGGTGCTCTGGGGCCAACGTCCTGACTTTC
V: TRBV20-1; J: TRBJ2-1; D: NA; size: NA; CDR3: CSARLYEQFF; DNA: TGCAGTGCTAGACTCTATGAGCAGTTCTTC
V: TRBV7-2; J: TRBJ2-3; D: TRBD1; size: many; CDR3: CASSLPRDSHTDTQYF; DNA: TGTGCCAGCAGCTTACCTCGGGACAGCCACACAGATACGCAGTATTTT
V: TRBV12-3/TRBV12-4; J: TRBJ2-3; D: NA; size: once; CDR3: CASSPRQLSTDTQYF; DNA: TGTGCCAGCAGTCCGCGACAGCTTAGCACAGATACGCAGTATTTT
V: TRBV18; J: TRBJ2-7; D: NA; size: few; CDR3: CASSQTPTYEQYF; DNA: TGTGCCAGCTCCCAAACCCCAACCTACGAGCAGTACTTC
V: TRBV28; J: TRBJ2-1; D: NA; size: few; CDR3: CASSSVKGAYNEQFF; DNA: TGTGCCAGCAGCTCTGTAAAGGGGGCCTACAATGAGCAGTTCTTC
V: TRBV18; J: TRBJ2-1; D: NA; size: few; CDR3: CASSRGTNEQFF; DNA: TGTGCCAGCTCACGAGGGACTAATGAGCAGTTCTTC
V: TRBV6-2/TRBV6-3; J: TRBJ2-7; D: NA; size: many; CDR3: CASRGSYEQYF; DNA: TGTGCCAGCAGGGGTAGCTACGAGCAGTACTTC
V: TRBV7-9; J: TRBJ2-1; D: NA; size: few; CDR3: CASSFWSSYNEQFF; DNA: TGTGCCAGCAGCTTTTGGAGCTCCTACAATGAGCAGTTCTTC
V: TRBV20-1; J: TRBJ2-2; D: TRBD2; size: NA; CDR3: CSGLRGRANTGELFF; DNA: TGCAGTGGGCTGAGAGGGAGGGCCAACACCGGGGAGCTGTTTTTT
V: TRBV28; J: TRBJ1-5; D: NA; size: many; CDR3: CASSLAGIVGQPQHF; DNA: TGTGCCAGCAGTTTGGCAGGGATCGTGGGTCAGCCCCAGCATTTT
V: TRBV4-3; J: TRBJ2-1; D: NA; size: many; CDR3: CASSQGPANEQFF; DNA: TGCGCCAGCAGCCAAGGTCCCGCTAATGAGCAGTTCTTC
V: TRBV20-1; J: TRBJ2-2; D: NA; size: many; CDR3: CSARDANTGELFF; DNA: TGCAGTGCTAGGGACGCTAACACCGGGGAGCTGTTTTTT
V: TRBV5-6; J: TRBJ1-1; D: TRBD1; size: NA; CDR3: CASSWDRVMNTEAFF; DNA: TGTGCCAGCAGCTGGGACAGGGTCATGAACACTGAAGCTTTCTTT